This T cell receptor (beta chain) appears in the sequencing data of a study of PD-1 blockade in classical Hodgkin lymphoma (dated by TCRdb to 2018 to 2020). About the investigation overall: Nivolumab dosing was 3 mg/kg intravenously every 2 weeks, continuing until either disease progression or unacceptable toxicity. To define a peripheral blood immune signature of response to PD-1 blockade in classical Hodgkin lymphoma, the study combined TCR beta sequencing with CyTOF.

Per the publication, the time point label means: cycle 2 day 1 (C2D1) of nivolumab. All trial patients had relapsed after autologous stem cell transplantation, with cohorts A, B and C differing in prior brentuximab vedotin exposure. The trial cohort included some 53 patients with relapsed/refractory classical Hodgkin lymphoma, and each patient had a best overall response of complete response, partial response or progressive disease. Single-agent nivolumab was administered to trial patients in the multi-cohort phase II CheckMate 205 trial. An independent review committee assessed best overall response using the 2007 International Working Group response criteria. PBMCs from the trial were collected at three points: immediately before nivolumab initiation (C1D1), and during therapy at cycle 2 day 1 and cycle 4 day 1. Peripheral blood was collected in 8 mL Vacutainer Cell Preparation Tubes, from which PBMCs were isolated by centrifugation and then cryopreserved.

Broader findings and caveats from the paper: Lower diversity was seen in patients whose nivolumab began less than 1 year after ASCT, and these patients were left out of later analyses so that immune reconstitution would not confound the results. CD4+ but not CD8+ TCR diversity rose significantly by C4D1 (p=0.0027 vs p=0.16), most apparent in complete responders (p=0.02). Newly diagnosed patients were reported to have lower baseline TCR diversity than healthy donors, and relapsed/refractory patients were reported to have lower baseline TCR diversity still. The study was restricted to a single clinical trial cohort, and the causes of repertoire differences, possibly disease activity or prior therapy, were left undefined. Trial patients with a complete response had baseline diversity similar to that of newly diagnosed patients, while partial responders and progressors had significantly lower diversity.

Comments on this clone: What antigen it recognizes has not been identified. No quality values exist for individual bases; no much larger clone is one base distant.

The Qiagen DNeasy kit was used to extract genomic DNA both from unsorted PBMCs and from the negatively selected CD4+ and CD8+ fractions. TCR beta CDR3 regions were amplified by immunoSEQ multiplex PCR using primers annealing to V and J segments. A synthetic immune receptor repertoire was used to minimize amplification bias, and any remaining bias was removed computationally after sequencing. The study's own analysis went as follows. Repertoire diversity was quantified as the Shannon entropy index using custom Python scripts. The unsorted, CD4+ and CD8+ repertoires were each analyzed separately, with the exception of combined analyses, where CD4+ and CD8+ sequences were merged in silico. A clone was considered expanded if an increase in frequency of at least 2-fold after treatment relative to C1D1 was found, and a pseudocount of 0.5 was applied to clones undetected at baseline. Clones with 0 or 1 copy at C1D1 were defined as singleton clones, while clones with 2 or more copies were defined as non-singleton clones. By matching protein sequences in sorted samples from the same patient, clones expanded in unsorted samples were annotated as CD4+, CD8+ or unknown. Wilcoxon tests on paired samples were used to test diversity changes from C1D1 to C4D1. TCRdb provides this immuneACCESS table in a form limited to in-frame rearrangements. Some clones are lacking; in checked studies, under half of them reflect an unresolved V gene, and why the rest are absent is not known. V and J calls and clone size are given by that table; D and trimming were obtained from the DNA. For this sample the table gives fewer than 20,000 clones, of which 80% to 90% were detected only once. Around 13% of the sample rests with the top ten.

This sequence originates from a human donor with classical Hodgkin lymphoma. The specimen comprised peripheral blood mononuclear cells (PBMCs), sampled before the second cycle of nivolumab.

For the CDR3, the sequence is CASSLGRLGETQYF. The bases read TGCGCCAGCAGCTTGGGCAGATTGGGGGAGACCCAGTACTTC. Here the chain combines TRBV5-1 and TRBJ2-5; the D gene cannot be resolved reliably. The CDR3 starts with the cysteine, ends with the phenylalanine, and has 14 residues. This entry keeps only the CDR3 DNA: 42 bases, framed from base 1. The V and J ends are trimmed by 0 bases and 5 bases, leaving 11 bases between them. The germline V gene gives CDR1 as SGHRS and CDR2 as YFSETQ.